The 7 T cell receptor beta chains in this list originate from one sample, sequenced in a study of blood T cells in healthy people across ages. The second PCR ran about 6 to 11 cycles with a sample-barcoded 5' primer and J-beta primers. TCRdb processed the 5' RACE reads anew with MiXCR; each CDR3 protein has one entry. This sample has approximately 1.5 million distinct CDR3 sequences; roughly two fifths occur once, and the top ten carry less than 5%. The sample was blood. The receptor source for this set is a woman aged 18-30 years in good health.

V is TRBV28 and J is TRBJ2-3; perhaps TRBD2 as D (5 bases). Germline V gives CDR1 MDHEN, CDR2 SYDVKM. CDR3 size: 16 residues. With 4 bases removed from V and 0 bases from J, the gap between germline ends came to 14 bases. The CDR3: CASSSLLRVSTDTQYF. The CDR3 bases are TGTGCCAGCAGTTCCCTCCTGCGGGTTAGCACAGATACGCAGTATTTT.

In this sample, this clonotype turned up a few times. The chain uses TRBV7-9 and TRBJ2-7; D is uncertain. This CDR3 has 12 residues. In germline, CDR1 is SEHNR, CDR2 FQNEAQ (reference sequence). The V end lost 7 bases, the J end lost 2 bases, and 9 bases lay between the germline ends. The CDR3 DNA is TGTGCCAGCACCCGATACCCCTACGAGCAGTACTTC. As protein: CASTRYPYEQYF.

The V gene is TRBV27, the J gene TRBJ1-4, with D maybe TRBD1 (5 bases). The ends were cut back, 9 bases at V and 0 bases at J, with 23 bases in the middle. Germline assignment: CDR1 MNHEY and CDR2 SMNVEV (reference sequence). The CDR3 loop spans 18 amino acids. The CDR3 protein is CARQSDSEKRTTNEKLFF. CDR3 nucleotides: TGTGCCAGGCAGAGCGACAGCGAAAAAAGAACAACTAATGAAAAACTGTTTTTT. Together with reference TRBV27 and TRBJ1-4, the CDR3 gives the full variable domain: EAQVTQNPRYLITVTGKKLTVTCSQNMNHEYMSWYRQDPGLGLRQIYYSMNVEVTDKGDVPEGYKVSRKEKRNFPLILESPSPNQTSLYFCARQSDSEKRTTNEKLFFGSGTQLSVL.

The CDR3 bases are TGTGCCAGCTCACCTCGTAGCGCGGATGAAAAACTGTTTTTT. As protein: CASSPRSADEKLFF. V usage is TRBV18 and J usage is TRBJ1-4, with no clear D. With 3 bases removed from V and 6 bases from J, the gap between germline ends came to 11 bases. Germline V gene lookup returns CDR1 KGHSH and CDR2 LQKENI. This CDR3 is built from 14 residues.

This rearrangement joins TRBV20-1 to TRBJ2-7; D gene uncertain. Trimming pared 1 base from V and 2 bases from J, leaving 9 bases between. The CDR3 spans 13 residues. The germline V gene encodes CDR1 DFQATT and CDR2 SNEGSKA (reference sequence). CDR3 sequence: CSARGPEPYEQYF. In nucleotides, the CDR3 is TGCAGTGCTAGAGGACCGGAACCCTACGAGCAGTACTTC.

This chain links TRBV6-2 or TRBV6-3 with TRBJ2-2; unclear D gene. The V gene lost 5 bases and the J gene lost 3 bases, with 7 bases spanning the gap. This CDR3 contains 13 residues. Per the germline V gene, CDR1 is MNHEY and CDR2 is SVGEGT. DNA of the CDR3: TGTGCCAGCAGTACAATCCACACCGGGGAGCTGTTTTTT. Encoded protein: CASSTIHTGELFF.

The chain couples TRBV6-1 to TRBJ2-1; 12 bases agree with TRBD2. Germline V gives CDR1 MNHNS, CDR2 SASEGT. V was clipped by 5 bases and J by 9 bases; unmatched bases: 8. This CDR3 is 15 amino acids long. This CDR3 reads CASSPLAGGSFEQFF. Written as DNA, the CDR3 is TGTGCCAGCAGTCCACTAGCGGGGGGCTCTTTTGAGCAGTTCTTC.